This T cell receptor (beta chain) stems from a study of shared clonotypes between healthy human individuals. Assay: immunoSEQ multiplex PCR; the TCRdb copy retains only in-frame clones and omits some. The sample includes under 1,100,000 clones, approximately 78% of them seen just once. The CDR3 length is 16 residues. Germline V lookup: CDR1 SGHVS, CDR2 FNYEAQ. V was shortened by 2 bases and J by 1 base, with 11 bases between the two germline ends. This chain connects TRBV7-6 to TRBJ2-2; weak D call: TRBD2 (6 bases). Sequenced: memory CD4+ T cells from PBMCs. The subset was: CD45RA-negative fraction. This receptor was identified in a man aged 18 to 30 in good health. Some clones in this sample may be carry-over from other donors' samples. CDR3 DNA: TGTGCCAGCAGCTTACTTAGGCGGGAGAACACCGGGGAGCTGTTTTTT. The encoded protein is CASSLLRRENTGELFF.